The clone carrying this T cell receptor (beta chain) was seen a few times. Its specificity is not known. This sample is drawn from a study of T-cell reconstitution after alpha-beta-depleted transplantation in children. Study-level findings and limits: Two months or so post-transplant, alpha-beta T cells reportedly derived from several hundred expanded graft clones. Surviving recipient cells, namely T cells and thymic progenitors, were the source of high day-60 TCRbeta diversity in some patients.

This sample's TCRbeta library carried unique molecular identifier barcodes. MiXCR was run by TCRdb on the PCR reads, yielding one entry per CDR3 protein. Altogether roughly 790,000 distinct CDR3 sequences are present, approximately 15% being singletons, with the ten largest covering roughly 5%. This receptor was obtained from a male patient younger than 18 who had a stem cell transplant for acute lymphoblastic leukemia, so the T cells may come from the graft donor. The input for sequencing was PBMCs, mostly from graft donor cells, taken 360 days after TCRalphabeta/CD19-depleted stem cell transplant.

The CDR3 loop reads CATERGGHNSPLHF. The CDR3 DNA reads as TGTGCCACCGAAAGGGGCGGACATAATTCACCCCTCCACTTT. This rearrangement joins TRBV15 to TRBJ1-6; D might be TRBD1 (5 bases). This CDR3 is built from 14 residues. CDR1 and CDR2 (germline): LNHNV, YYDKDF (reference sequence). The V end lost 8 bases, the J end lost 5 bases, and 13 bases lay between the germline ends.